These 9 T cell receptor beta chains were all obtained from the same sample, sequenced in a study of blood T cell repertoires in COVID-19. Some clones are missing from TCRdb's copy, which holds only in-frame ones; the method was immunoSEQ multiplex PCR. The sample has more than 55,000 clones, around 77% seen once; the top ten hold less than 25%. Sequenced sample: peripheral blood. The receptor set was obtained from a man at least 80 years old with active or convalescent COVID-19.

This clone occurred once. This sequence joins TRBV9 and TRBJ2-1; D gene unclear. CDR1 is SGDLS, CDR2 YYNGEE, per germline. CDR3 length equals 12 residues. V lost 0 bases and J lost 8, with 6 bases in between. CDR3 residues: CASSVGSHEQFF. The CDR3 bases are TGTGCCAGCAGCGTAGGTAGCCATGAGCAGTTCTTC. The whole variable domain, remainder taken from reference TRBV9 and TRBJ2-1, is DSGVTQTPKHLITATGQRVTLRCSPRSGDLSVYWYQQSLDQGLQFLIQYYNGEERAKGNILERFSAQQFPDLHSELNLSSLELGDSALYFCASSVGSHEQFFGPGTRLTVL.

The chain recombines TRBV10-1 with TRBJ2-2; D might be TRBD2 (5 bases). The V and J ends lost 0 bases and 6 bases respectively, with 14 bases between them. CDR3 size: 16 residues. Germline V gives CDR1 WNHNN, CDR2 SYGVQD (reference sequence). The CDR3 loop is CASSESEGSKSGELFF. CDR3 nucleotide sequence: TGCGCCAGCAGTGAGTCAGAGGGTTCTAAGTCCGGGGAGCTGTTTTTT.

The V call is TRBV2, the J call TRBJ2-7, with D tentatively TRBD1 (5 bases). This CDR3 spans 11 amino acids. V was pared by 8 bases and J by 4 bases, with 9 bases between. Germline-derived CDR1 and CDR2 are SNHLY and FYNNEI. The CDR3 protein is CASSRAYEQYF. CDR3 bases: TGTGCCAGCTCCAGGGCTTACGAGCAGTACTTC.

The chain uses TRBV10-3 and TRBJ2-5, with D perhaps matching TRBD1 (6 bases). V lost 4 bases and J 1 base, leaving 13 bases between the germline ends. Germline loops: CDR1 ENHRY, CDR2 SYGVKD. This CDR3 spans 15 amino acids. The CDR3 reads CAISGARGSQETQYF. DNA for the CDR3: TGTGCCATCAGTGGTGCAAGGGGGTCCCAAGAGACCCAGTACTTC.

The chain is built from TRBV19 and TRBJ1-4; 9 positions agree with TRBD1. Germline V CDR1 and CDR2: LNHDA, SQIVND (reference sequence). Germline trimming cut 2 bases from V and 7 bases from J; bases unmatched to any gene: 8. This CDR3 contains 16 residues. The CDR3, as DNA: TGTGCCAGTAGTATAAGAGGAAGGACAGGGGCTGAAAAACTGTTTTTT. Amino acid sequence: CASSIRGRTGAEKLFF. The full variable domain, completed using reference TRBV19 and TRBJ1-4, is DGGITQSPKYLFRKEGQNVTLSCEQNLNHDAMYWYRQDPGQGLRLIYYSQIVNDFQKGDIAEGYSVSREKKESFPLTVTSAQKNPTAFYLCASSIRGRTGAEKLFFGSGTQLSVL.

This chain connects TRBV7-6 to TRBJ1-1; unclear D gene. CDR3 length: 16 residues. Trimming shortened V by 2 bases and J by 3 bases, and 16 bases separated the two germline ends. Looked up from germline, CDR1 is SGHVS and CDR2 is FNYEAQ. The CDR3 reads CASSLLGRGGYTEAFF. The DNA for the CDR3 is TGTGCCAGCAGCTTATTAGGCCGGGGAGGCTACACTGAAGCTTTCTTT. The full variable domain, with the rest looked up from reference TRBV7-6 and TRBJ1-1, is GAGVSQSPRYKVTKRGQDVALRCDPISGHVSLYWYRQALGQGPEFLTYFNYEAQQDKSGLPNDRFSAERPEGSISTLTIQRTEQRDSAMYRCASSLLGRGGYTEAFFGQGTRLTVV.

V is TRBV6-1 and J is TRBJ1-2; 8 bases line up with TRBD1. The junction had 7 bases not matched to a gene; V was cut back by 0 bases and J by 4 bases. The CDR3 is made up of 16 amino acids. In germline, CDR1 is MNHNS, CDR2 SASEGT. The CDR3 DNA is TGTGCCAGCAGTGAAGCTTCTTCCAGGGGGCCCTATGGCTACACCTTC. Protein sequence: CASSEASSRGPYGYTF.

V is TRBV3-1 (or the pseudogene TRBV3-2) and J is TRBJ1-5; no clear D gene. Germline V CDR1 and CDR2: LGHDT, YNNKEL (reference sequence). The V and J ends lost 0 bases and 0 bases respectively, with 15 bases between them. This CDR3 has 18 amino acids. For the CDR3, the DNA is TGTGCCAGCAGCCAAGATCGGGCGAGGAGGGATAGCAATCAGCCCCAGCATTTT. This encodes CASSQDRARRDSNQPQHF.

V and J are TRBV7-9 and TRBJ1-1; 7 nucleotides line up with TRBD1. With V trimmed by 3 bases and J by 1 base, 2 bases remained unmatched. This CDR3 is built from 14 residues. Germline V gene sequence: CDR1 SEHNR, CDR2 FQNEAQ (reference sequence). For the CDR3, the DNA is TGTGCCAGCAGCTTGGGACAGTCGAACACTGAAGCTTTCTTT. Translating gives CASSLGQSNTEAFF.